These 28 T cell receptor beta chains came from one sample sequenced in a study of cytomegalovirus exposure and HLA in healthy donors. TCRdb's copy holds only in-frame clones and misses some; the assay was immunoSEQ multiplex PCR. The sample records approximately 300,000 clones, approximately 90% being singletons. Sequenced sample: PBMCs. Every receptor here comes from a woman aged 30 to 39 in good health and CMV-seropositive.

This chain joins TRBV27 and TRBJ2-1, with 9 bases identical to TRBD2. Germline V lookup: CDR1 MNHEY, CDR2 SMNVEV (reference sequence). The V gene end was trimmed by 5 bases and the J gene end by 7 bases; junction bases not matched to a gene: 9. This CDR3 comprises 15 residues. The CDR3 protein is CASSRRGRETNEQFF. The DNA of the CDR3 is TGTGCCAGCAGTCGCCGCGGGAGGGAGACTAATGAGCAGTTCTTC.

This clone appeared once. The V and J genes are TRBV28 and TRBJ1-2, with TRBD1 matching 7 bases. The CDR3 consists of 16 residues. With V trimmed by 5 bases and J by 4 bases, 13 bases remained unmatched. Germline values: CDR1 MDHEN, CDR2 SYDVKM. DNA of the CDR3: TGTGCCAGCAGTCGGGACAGTCCGAGTTTTTTCTATGGCTACACCTTC. This translates into CASSRDSPSFFYGYTF.

The V and J genes are TRBV5-6 and TRBJ2-3; D possibly corresponds to TRBD1 (6 bases). The length of the CDR3 is 15 residues. The V end lost 2 bases, the J end lost 2 bases, and 12 bases lay between the germline ends. Per germline, CDR1 SGHDT and CDR2 YYEEEE. The CDR3 DNA is TGTGCCAGCAGCTTCTTCCGGGACAACACAGATACGCAGTATTTT. Translation gives CASSFFRDNTDTQYF.

The chain couples TRBV2 to TRBJ2-7; tentative D call: TRBD1 (6 bases). Per germline, CDR1 SNHLY and CDR2 FYNNEI. The length of the CDR3 is 12 residues. Deletions cut 6 bases from V and 3 bases from J, with 9 bases between. For the CDR3, the DNA is TGTGCCAGCAGACTACAGGGCTACGAGCAGTACTTC. This gives the protein CASRLQGYEQYF.

J is TRBJ2-7 and V is TRBV28, with D unresolved. The V and J ends lost 6 bases and 1 base respectively, with 10 bases between them. Germline CDR1 reads MDHEN; CDR2 reads SYDVKM. The CDR3 covers 13 residues. CDR3 bases: TGTGCCAGCAGGTTGGGGTTGTCCTACGAGCAGTACTTC. This translates into CASRLGLSYEQYF.

V is TRBV5-1 and J is TRBJ1-2; D might be TRBD1 (5 bases). This CDR3 is 13 amino acids long. Trimming left V 2 bases short and J 5 bases short, with 10 bases between. The germline V gene encodes CDR1 SGHRS and CDR2 YFSETQ. CDR3 in DNA: TGCGCCAGCAGCTTTTCGACAGCTTATGGCTACACCTTC. Translated, it gives CASSFSTAYGYTF.

The rearrangement links TRBV27 to TRBJ1-4; D possibly corresponds to TRBD1 (5 bases). This CDR3 spans 18 amino acids. Germline assignment: CDR1 MNHEY and CDR2 SMNVEV (reference sequence). The V and J ends lost 5 bases and 4 bases respectively, with 23 bases between them. The CDR3 sequence is CASSLRGAALRINEKLFF. CDR3 nucleotide sequence: TGTGCCAGCAGTCTAAGGGGAGCAGCGCTTCGAATTAATGAAAAACTGTTTTTT. The variable domain in full, with the rest retrieved from reference TRBV27 and TRBJ1-4, is EAQVTQNPRYLITVTGKKLTVTCSQNMNHEYMSWYRQDPGLGLRQIYYSMNVEVTDKGDVPEGYKVSRKEKRNFPLILESPSPNQTSLYFCASSLRGAALRINEKLFFGSGTQLSVL.

The J gene is TRBJ1-1, the V gene TRBV27; D is possibly TRBD1 (5 bases). Germline CDR1 is MNHEY and CDR2 is SMNVEV (reference sequence). Trimming left V 3 bases short and J 0 bases short, with 8 bases between. The CDR3 totals 14 residues. The DNA of the CDR3 is TGTGCCAGCAGTTTTGGGACTATGAACACTGAAGCTTTCTTT. Residues: CASSFGTMNTEAFF.

This clone was observed once. The chain combines TRBV30 with TRBJ2-1; D is possibly TRBD2 (5 bases). In germline, CDR1 is GTSNPN, CDR2 SVGIG (reference sequence). The ends were cut back, 0 bases at V and 6 bases at J, with 12 bases in the middle. The CDR3 runs 14 residues. CDR3 sequence reads: CAWSVMSGLNEQFF. The CDR3 region has the DNA TGTGCCTGGAGTGTAATGAGCGGCCTCAATGAGCAGTTCTTC.

Only a few counts were recorded for this clone. In the same sample, other DNA sequences code for this CDR3. The chain employs TRBV2 and TRBJ1-5; TRBD1 matches 10 bases. V lost 6 bases to trimming and J lost 6 bases; unmatched junction nucleotides: 2. The CDR3 consists of 13 residues. In germline, CDR1 is SNHLY, CDR2 FYNNEI. The DNA of the CDR3 is TGTGCCAGCAGGGGACAGGGGACTCAGCCCCAGCATTTT. Protein sequence: CASRGQGTQPQHF. Filled out from reference TRBV2 and TRBJ1-5, the complete variable domain reads EPEVTQTPSHQVTQMGQEVILRCVPISNHLYFYWYRQILGQKVEFLVSFYNNEISEKSEIFDDQFSVERPDGSNFTLKIRSTKLEDSAMYFCASRGQGTQPQHFGDGTRLSIL.

The chain carries TRBV7-9 and TRBJ2-2; 10 bases align to TRBD1. Trimming took 5 bases from V and 15 from J; bases not matched to a gene: 3. The CDR3 totals 11 residues. CDR1 and CDR2 from the germline V gene are SEHNR and FQNEAQ (reference sequence). The CDR3 nucleotides are TGTGCCAGCAGCCGGGACAGGGGAATGTTTTTT. Its protein product is CASSRDRGMFF.

The rearrangement joins TRBV30 to TRBJ1-5; 7 bases match TRBD1. The CDR3 consists of 15 residues. Germline CDR1 GTSNPN, CDR2 SVGIG (reference sequence). Germline trimming cut 3 bases from V and 1 base from J; bases unmatched to any gene: 6. Here the CDR3 reads CAWRSTGASNQPQHF. The CDR3, as DNA: TGTGCCTGGAGATCTACAGGGGCCAGCAATCAGCCCCAGCATTTT.

The gene calls are TRBV27 and TRBJ1-1; 8 bases fit TRBD1. The germline CDR1 and CDR2 sequences are MNHEY and SMNVEV (reference sequence). The CDR3 contains 12 residues. Germline trimming cut 5 bases from V and 11 bases from J; bases unmatched to any gene: 7. The CDR3 nucleotides are TGTGCCAGCAGTCCCAGGGGGCTGGGTGCTTTCTTT. Its translation: CASSPRGLGAFF.

This rearrangement joins TRBV2 to TRBJ2-1, with D unclear. V was cut by 7 bases and J by 3 bases, with 10 bases left in between. CDR3 length equals 13 residues. In germline, CDR1 is SNHLY, CDR2 FYNNEI. Here the CDR3 reads CASNERSYNEQFF. In nucleotides, the CDR3 is TGTGCCAGCAACGAGAGGAGCTACAATGAGCAGTTCTTC. Full variable domain (remainder filled in from reference TRBV2 and TRBJ2-1): EPEVTQTPSHQVTQMGQEVILRCVPISNHLYFYWYRQILGQKVEFLVSFYNNEISEKSEIFDDQFSVERPDGSNFTLKIRSTKLEDSAMYFCASNERSYNEQFFGPGTRLTVL.

The V call is TRBV7-2, the J call TRBJ2-1, with TRBD2 identical over 11 bases. With V trimmed by 1 base and J by 8 bases, 10 bases remained unmatched. The CDR3 is made up of 17 amino acids. The germline CDR1 and CDR2 sequences are SGHTA and FQGNSA. The CDR3 is CASSLDPFSGRAYEQFF. The CDR3 DNA reads as TGTGCCAGCAGCTTAGACCCTTTTAGCGGGAGGGCCTATGAGCAGTTCTTC.

The rearrangement links TRBV4-1 to TRBJ2-1; 9 nucleotides align to TRBD1. CDR3 length: 16 amino acids. Germline-derived CDR1 and CDR2 are MGHRA and YSYEKL. V dropped 0 bases and J dropped 7; count of bases not matched to a gene: 7. The CDR3 protein is CASSQDIQGARNEQFF. The CDR3, as DNA: TGCGCCAGCAGCCAAGATATACAGGGGGCGCGTAATGAGCAGTTCTTC.

The chain carries TRBV29-1 and TRBJ2-3; 11 bases agree with TRBD1. The length of the CDR3 is 15 residues. Germline CDR1 reads SQVTM; CDR2 reads ANQGSEA. V trimming: 6 bases; J trimming: 5 bases; junction bases outside the gene matches: 10. The CDR3 loop is CSVRGWDRGEDTQYF. The CDR3 DNA is TGCAGCGTACGAGGGTGGGACAGGGGGGAAGATACGCAGTATTTT.

The chain recombines TRBV13 with TRBJ1-1; no definite D call. The CDR3 extends over 14 amino acids. The V end lost 5 bases, the J end lost 0 bases, and 10 bases lay between the germline ends. Germline assignment: CDR1 PRHDT and CDR2 FYEKMQ (reference sequence). The DNA for the CDR3 is TGTGCCAGCAGCCCCCCCCGGTTGAACACTGAAGCTTTCTTT. Translating it yields CASSPPRLNTEAFF.

V usage is TRBV7-8 and J usage is TRBJ1-3, with D possibly TRBD1 on 5 matching bases. This CDR3 is built from 15 residues. Germline V gene sequence: CDR1 SGHVS, CDR2 FQNEAQ. Trimming cost V 3 bases and J 4 bases, with 13 bases left between them. As DNA, the CDR3 is TGTGCCAGCAGCTTCCCAGGGCAAAGAGGAAACACCATATATTTT. This gives the protein CASSFPGQRGNTIYF.

V gene TRBV29-1 combines with J gene TRBJ2-1; 10 nucleotides agree with TRBD2. J lost 4 bases, V lost 3 bases, and 6 bases had no gene match. The CDR3 length is 15 residues. From germline, CDR1 is SQVTM and CDR2 ANQGSEA. CDR3 coding DNA: TGCAGCGTTGAGGATCTAGCGGGAGATTACAATGAGCAGTTCTTC. Translation: CSVEDLAGDYNEQFF.

This chain joins TRBV7-9 and TRBJ1-1; 9 bases fit TRBD1. The CDR3 is 17 amino acids. V lost 4 bases to trimming and J lost 0 bases; unmatched junction nucleotides: 9. Germline V gene data show CDR1 as SEHNR and CDR2 as FQNEAQ (reference sequence). The CDR3: CASSSNRGLKMNTEAFF. The CDR3 nucleotides read TGTGCCAGCAGCTCTAACAGGGGGCTCAAGATGAACACTGAAGCTTTCTTT.

The chain combines TRBV5-4 with TRBJ2-1, with no clear D. Trimming cost V 4 bases and J 9 bases, with 20 bases left between them. This CDR3 is built from 15 residues. Looked up from germline, CDR1 is SGHNT and CDR2 is YYREEE (reference sequence). The chain's CDR3 is CASSQAVLSEAEQFF. In DNA form, the CDR3 reads TGTGCCAGCAGCCAAGCCGTTTTGTCAGAAGCTGAGCAGTTCTTC.

This chain connects TRBV27 to TRBJ2-2; 10 nucleotides line up with TRBD1. J gave up 2 bases and V 10 bases, and 4 bases lay outside the gene matches. The CDR3 covers 14 residues. Germline V gives CDR1 MNHEY, CDR2 SMNVEV (reference sequence). CDR3 in DNA: TGTGCCACCCGACAGGGGGCCAACACCGGGGAGCTGTTTTTT. Protein sequence: CATRQGANTGELFF.

The rearrangement links TRBV2 to TRBJ1-1; possible D gene TRBD1, 6 bases. The CDR3 is 14 amino acids. Germline CDR1 SNHLY, CDR2 FYNNEI. The ends were cut back, 6 bases at V and 1 base at J, with 12 bases in the middle. The CDR3 DNA sequence: TGTGCCAGCAGACCCCGGACAGCGAACACTGAAGCTTTCTTT. It translates to CASRPRTANTEAFF. Based on the CDR3 plus reference TRBV2 and TRBJ1-1, the full variable domain is EPEVTQTPSHQVTQMGQEVILRCVPISNHLYFYWYRQILGQKVEFLVSFYNNEISEKSEIFDDQFSVERPDGSNFTLKIRSTKLEDSAMYFCASRPRTANTEAFFGQGTRLTVV.

V is TRBV5-1 and J is TRBJ1-5, with D perhaps matching TRBD1 (6 bases). CDR1 and CDR2 from the germline V gene are SGHRS and YFSETQ. V dropped 0 bases and J dropped 7 bases, with 14 bases sitting between them. This CDR3 contains 15 residues. The DNA for the CDR3 is TGCGCCAGCAGCTTGGCCTTGGGGGCAGGGCAGCCCCAGCATTTT. This sequence encodes CASSLALGAGQPQHF.

This rearrangement joins TRBV5-1 to TRBJ1-5; no clear D gene. V dropped 0 bases and J dropped 7 bases, with 14 bases sitting between them. The CDR3 length is 15 residues. Germline CDR1 and CDR2: SGHRS and YFSETQ. The CDR3 DNA reads as TGCGCCAGCAGCTTGGAGGATTTCCCTGGGCAGCCCCAGCATTTT. It specifies CASSLEDFPGQPQHF.

The gene calls are TRBV29-1 and TRBJ2-7, with 10 bases identical to TRBD1. In germline, CDR1 is SQVTM, CDR2 ANQGSEA. This CDR3 is built from 15 residues. V trimming: 1 base; J trimming: 4 bases; junction bases outside the gene matches: 7. CDR3 region: CSVEAVDRGIYEQYF. Here the CDR3 DNA reads TGCAGCGTTGAAGCCGTGGACAGGGGGATATACGAGCAGTACTTC.

The chain recombines TRBV20-1 with TRBJ2-5; D is unclear. This CDR3 is 11 amino acids long. Trimming cost V 5 bases and J 2 bases, with 6 bases left between them. The V gene's germline CDR1 is DFQATT and CDR2 SNEGSKA (reference sequence). For the CDR3, the DNA is TGCAGTGCTCCCTCTCAAGAGACCCAGTACTTC. Translation gives CSAPSQETQYF.